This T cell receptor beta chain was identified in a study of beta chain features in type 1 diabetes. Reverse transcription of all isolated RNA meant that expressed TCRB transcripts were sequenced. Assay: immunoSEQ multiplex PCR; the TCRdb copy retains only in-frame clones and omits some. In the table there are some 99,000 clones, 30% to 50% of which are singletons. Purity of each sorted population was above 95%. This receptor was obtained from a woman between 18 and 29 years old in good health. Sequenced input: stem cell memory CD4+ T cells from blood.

Written as DNA, the CDR3 is TGTGCCATCAGTGCGGCAGGGGGCTACGAGCAGTACTTC. The encoded protein is CAISAAGGYEQYF. The V and J genes are TRBV10-3 and TRBJ2-7; 7 nucleotides match TRBD1. The CDR3 is 13 residues long. Trimming at V came to 4 bases and at J to 3 bases, leaving 3 bases not matched to a gene. Germline V gene lookup returns CDR1 ENHRY and CDR2 SYGVKD.